Below, 23 T cell receptor beta chains from the same sample are listed, as sequenced in a study of blood T cell repertoires in COVID-19. Measured with immunoSEQ multiplex PCR; TCRdb has only the in-frame clones, and not every one. The sample has about 100,000 clones, around 73% seen once. Material for sequencing was peripheral blood. Receptors originate from a man aged 60 to 69 with active or convalescent COVID-19.

The chain links TRBV5-1 to TRBJ2-1; D is possibly TRBD2 (6 bases). Germline loops: CDR1 SGHRS, CDR2 YFSETQ. This CDR3 region has 14 residues. Trimming cost V 0 bases and J 6 bases, with 10 bases left between them. CDR3 in DNA: TGCGCCAGCAGCTTGGAACCGGGAGTCAATGAGCAGTTCTTC. This codes for CASSLEPGVNEQFF.

The chain carries TRBV18 and TRBJ2-5; TRBD2 aligns across 15 bases. The CDR3 is made up of 15 amino acids. The trim removed 4 bases at V and 5 bases at J, leaving 2 bases unmatched. Germline V CDR1 and CDR2: KGHSH, LQKENI. CDR3 sequence reads: CASSRTSGRVETQYF. CDR3 DNA sequence: TGTGCCAGCTCACGGACTAGCGGGAGGGTTGAGACCCAGTACTTC.

This rearrangement joins TRBV6-6 to TRBJ1-4; D possibly corresponds to TRBD1 (5 bases). The CDR3 is 16 amino acids. The V gene's germline CDR1 is MNHNY and CDR2 SVGAGI (reference sequence). Trimming left V 5 bases short and J 0 bases short, with 13 bases between. CDR3 in DNA: TGTGCCAGCAGTAGGACACGCTCTGCAACTAATGAAAAACTGTTTTTT. Protein: CASSRTRSATNEKLFF.

This chain connects TRBV6-5 to TRBJ1-4; possible D gene TRBD1, 5 bases. V was clipped by 10 bases and J by 8 bases, with 17 bases between them. Looked up from germline, CDR1 is MNHEY and CDR2 is SVGAGI. The CDR3 loop spans 13 amino acids. This CDR3 is CATQGRYGEKLFF. The CDR3 nucleotides read TGTGCCACCCAGGGTCGGTATGGGGAAAAACTGTTTTTT.

This clone has a single count. This chain connects TRBV18 to TRBJ1-1, with 10 bases lining up with TRBD1. CDR3 size: 16 residues. Germline V gene data show CDR1 as KGHSH and CDR2 as LQKENI. The trim removed 3 bases at V and 1 base at J, leaving 5 bases unmatched. CDR3 sequence reads: CASSPRQGAGNTEAFF. CDR3 DNA: TGTGCCAGCTCACCCCGACAGGGGGCTGGGAACACTGAAGCTTTCTTT.

This clone was seen once. The chain carries TRBV7-9 and TRBJ1-4; maybe TRBD1 (6 bases). The V end was cut by 4 bases, the J end by 5 bases, with 11 bases between. There are 14 residues in the CDR3. Germline lookup yields CDR1 SEHNR and CDR2 FQNEAQ (reference sequence). The DNA of the CDR3 is TGTGCCAGCAGCTCAGGGGACGGGAATGAAAAACTGTTTTTT. This gives the protein CASSSGDGNEKLFF.

The V gene is TRBV11-1, the J gene TRBJ2-1; D remains unclear. The CDR3 runs to 13 residues. Trimming cost V 5 bases and J 9 bases, with 14 bases left between them. The germline gives CDR1 SGHAT, CDR2 FQDESV (reference sequence). The CDR3 sequence is CASSPLLSGEQFF. In nucleotides, the CDR3 is TGTGCCAGCAGCCCCCTCCTTTCCGGTGAGCAGTTCTTC. The full variable domain, its missing parts supplied by reference TRBV11-1 and TRBJ2-1, is EAEVAQSPRYKITEKSQAVAFWCDPISGHATLYWYRQILGQGPELLVQFQDESVVDDSQLPKDRFSAERLKGVDSTLKIQPAELGDSAMYLCASSPLLSGEQFFGPGTRLTVL.

V gene TRBV5-1 combines with J gene TRBJ2-3; 9 nucleotides line up with TRBD2. Per the germline V gene, CDR1 is SGHRS and CDR2 is YFSETQ. The CDR3 loop spans 14 amino acids. V dropped 5 bases and J dropped 2; count of bases not matched to a gene: 3. The CDR3 protein is CASSLAGSTDTQYF. CDR3 nucleotide sequence: TGCGCCAGCAGTCTAGCGGGGTCCACAGATACGCAGTATTTT.

The chain joins TRBV4-1 to TRBJ2-1; 11 nucleotides agree with TRBD2. The germline CDR1 and CDR2 sequences are MGHRA and YSYEKL. This CDR3 is built from 15 residues. The V gene end was trimmed by 4 bases and the J gene end by 7 bases; junction bases not matched to a gene: 6. CDR3 in DNA: TGCGCCAGCAGCCCAACTAGCGGGAGCCTTAATGAGCAGTTCTTC. Its translation is CASSPTSGSLNEQFF.

Turning to this clone: The same CDR3 can be traced to other DNA sequences in this sample. The chain uses TRBV5-4 and TRBJ2-1, with 14 bases that match TRBD2. The CDR3 runs to 17 residues. V was pared by 0 bases and J by 6 bases, with 5 bases of the junction left unmatched. The germline V gene encodes CDR1 SGHNT and CDR2 YYREEE (reference sequence). The CDR3 DNA is TGTGCCAGCAGCTTGGGGACTAGCGGGAGGAGGAGCAATGAGCAGTTCTTC. This codes for CASSLGTSGRRSNEQFF.

V usage is TRBV29-1 and J usage is TRBJ2-1, with TRBD1 identical over 7 bases. The germline V gene encodes CDR1 SQVTM and CDR2 ANQGSEA. The CDR3 is 13 amino acids. J was trimmed by 7 bases and V by 3 bases; bases with no gene match: 6. The chain's CDR3 is CSVDSTGMNEQFF. CDR3 nucleotides: TGCAGCGTTGATTCGACAGGGATGAATGAGCAGTTCTTC.

This chain uses TRBV9 with TRBJ2-7; 9 bases map to TRBD2. After removal of 3 bases from V and 6 bases from J, the junction contained 10 bases not matched to a gene. The CDR3 is 15 residues long. Germline V CDR1 and CDR2: SGDLS, YYNGEE. The CDR3, as DNA: TGTGCCAGCAGCGCGGGGGGGACTAGCATCTTCGAGCAGTACTTC. This translates into CASSAGGTSIFEQYF.

The chain carries TRBV19 and TRBJ1-2, with D perhaps matching TRBD1 (6 bases). Trimming removed 4 bases from V and 3 bases from J, with 21 bases in between. The CDR3 covers 17 residues. CDR1 is LNHDA, CDR2 SQIVND, per germline (reference sequence). The CDR3 bases are TGTGCCAGTAGTACCCCCGGAACAGGGCGTAGCCACTATGGCTACACCTTC. Protein: CASSTPGTGRSHYGYTF.

V is TRBV28 and J is TRBJ1-5; a possible D gene is TRBD1 (5 bases). Germline V gene data show CDR1 as MDHEN and CDR2 as SYDVKM. V was pared by 5 bases and J by 3 bases, with 17 bases between. The CDR3 contains 16 residues. As DNA, the CDR3 is TGTGCCAGCAGTCCTAGACGGGCGGGACTCAATCAGCCCCAGCATTTT. It codes for CASSPRRAGLNQPQHF. Drawing the rest from reference TRBV28 and TRBJ1-5, the complete variable domain is DVKVTQSSRYLVKRTGEKVFLECVQDMDHENMFWYRQDPGLGLRLIYFSYDVKMKEKGDIPEGYSVSREKKERFSLILESASTNQTSMYLCASSPRRAGLNQPQHFGDGTRLSIL.

This chain uses TRBV24-1 with TRBJ2-2; 10 nucleotides match TRBD1. The CDR3 runs to 16 residues. V lost 3 bases, J lost 4 bases, and 4 bases stayed unmatched. Germline assignment: CDR1 KGHDR and CDR2 SFDVKD. Here the CDR3 reads CATSDPRTGGTGELFF. The DNA of the CDR3 is TGTGCCACCAGTGATCCGAGGACAGGGGGCACCGGGGAGCTGTTTTTT.

The rearrangement joins TRBV11-2 to TRBJ2-1, with 14 bases aligning to TRBD2. CDR3 size: 16 residues. CDR1 and CDR2 (germline): SGHAT, FQNNGV. V lost 5 bases to trimming and J lost 9 bases; unmatched junction nucleotides: 9. CDR3 in amino acids: CASSAIGTSGGGEQFF. CDR3 in DNA: TGTGCCAGCAGCGCGATCGGGACTAGCGGGGGAGGTGAGCAGTTCTTC.

This clone was detected only a few times. This chain connects TRBV6-6 to TRBJ1-1; TRBD1 matches 7 bases. The J segment lost 7 bases and the V segment lost 6 bases, leaving 8 bases of the junction unmatched. In germline, CDR1 is MNHNY, CDR2 SVGAGI (reference sequence). CDR3 size: 13 residues. The CDR3 loop reads CASRWDSGSEAFF. As DNA, the CDR3 is TGTGCCAGCAGGTGGGACAGCGGGAGTGAAGCTTTCTTT.

This clone came up many times. The J gene is TRBJ1-6, the V gene TRBV30; tentatively, D is TRBD1 (5 bases). V was trimmed by 2 bases and J by 9 bases, leaving 8 bases between them. From germline, CDR1 is GTSNPN and CDR2 SVGIG (reference sequence). This CDR3 is built from 12 residues. CDR3 in DNA: TGTGCCTGGAGTAGGACACTTTCACCCCTCCACTTT. Protein sequence: CAWSRTLSPLHF.

The rearrangement uses TRBV6-5 and TRBJ2-1; D perhaps matches TRBD2 (5 bases). The CDR3 consists of 12 residues. With 6 bases removed from V and 16 bases from J, the gap between germline ends came to 19 bases. CDR1 and CDR2 from the germline V gene are MNHEY and SVGAGI. The DNA for the CDR3 is TGTGCCAGCAGGCACCAGGTCCTCGGGGAATTCTTC. Amino acids: CASRHQVLGEFF.

The rearrangement joins TRBV5-1 to TRBJ1-2, with no clear D. With 0 bases removed from V and 6 bases from J, the gap between germline ends came to 15 bases. There are 15 residues in the CDR3. Germline CDR1 reads SGHRS; CDR2 reads YFSETQ. As DNA, the CDR3 is TGCGCCAGCAGCTTGGACGAGGGTCTAGAGGATGGCTACACCTTC. Amino acid sequence: CASSLDEGLEDGYTF.

This clone was found once. The rearrangement uses TRBV27 and TRBJ1-6; D perhaps matches TRBD1 (5 bases). Between the trimmed V and J ends, which lost 8 bases and 5 bases, there was a span of 10 bases. CDR3 size: 13 residues. Per the germline V gene, CDR1 is MNHEY and CDR2 is SMNVEV (reference sequence). The CDR3 loop reads CASSGSHNSPLHF. In DNA, the CDR3 is TGTGCCAGCTCAGGGTCTCATAATTCACCCCTCCACTTT.

The gene calls are TRBV28 and TRBJ1-1; 7 bases agree with TRBD1. This CDR3 comprises 14 residues. Germline values: CDR1 MDHEN, CDR2 SYDVKM. The V and J ends lost 6 bases and 0 bases, in that order; junction bases with no gene match: 4. The CDR3 is CASRGGQMNTEAFF. CDR3 in DNA: TGTGCCAGCAGGGGGGGACAGATGAACACTGAAGCTTTCTTT.

The rearrangement uses TRBV19 and TRBJ1-2, with unresolved D. V lost 6 bases and J 8 bases, leaving 16 bases between the germline ends. Germline V gene data show CDR1 as LNHDA and CDR2 as SQIVND (reference sequence). The CDR3 length is 13 residues. CDR3 coding DNA: TGTGCCAGTAGGGCTGATTGGCGGTTCGGCTACACCTTC. Translated, it gives CASRADWRFGYTF.